This T cell receptor (beta chain) comes out of a study of cytomegalovirus exposure and HLA in healthy donors. Details on this clone: Its cognate antigen is unknown.

General study findings and limits: Cytomegalovirus association was listed for about 170 TCR beta chains. Specific recognition of CMV antigens was confirmed in vitro for a few chains (all CMV-associated). Some V segments (TRBV6-2 and TRBV6-3 among them) were excluded as indistinguishable. Common viral pathogens (according to a later analysis) appeared linked to several of the most significant clusters.

Primers for the PCR totalled 60 Vbeta and 13 Jbeta. The protocol was immunoSEQ multiplex PCR, while the TCRdb copy is restricted to in-frame clones and leaves out a portion. The data show 200,000 to 250,000 clones, roughly 68% seen once. The CDR3 length is 14 residues. The V gene's germline CDR1 is SGHNT and CDR2 YYREEE (reference sequence). V lost 2 bases to trimming and J lost 9 bases; unmatched junction nucleotides: 4. The receptor comes from a man in his forties in good health and CMV-seropositive. Input material: PBMCs. This rearrangement joins TRBV5-4 to TRBJ1-6; TRBD1 agrees at 8 bases. The DNA of the CDR3 is TGTGCCAGCAGCTTTGGACAGGGAGGTTCACCCCTCCACTTT. It yields the protein CASSFGQGGSPLHF.